One sample yielded the 32 T cell receptor beta chains listed below, sequenced in a study of shared clonotypes between healthy human individuals. This table comes from immunoSEQ multiplex PCR, and its TCRdb copy is limited to in-frame clones, with some not included. The data show 1.6 million or so clones, around 97% seen once. Sequenced sample: naive CD4+ T cells sorted from blood. Subset denoted: CD45RA+ positively selected. The receptor source for this set is a man aged 25 to 40 in good health.

The genes are TRBV7-8 and TRBJ1-1; D perhaps matches TRBD1 (6 bases). With 5 bases removed from V and 1 base from J, the gap between germline ends came to 8 bases. The germline V gene has CDR1 SGHVS and CDR2 FQNEAQ. The length of the CDR3 is 13 residues. For the CDR3, the DNA is TGTGCCAGCAGCCCGACAGGGAACACTGAAGCTTTCTTT. Protein product: CASSPTGNTEAFF. Together with reference TRBV7-8 and TRBJ1-1, the CDR3 gives the full variable domain: GAGVSQSPRYKVAKRGQDVALRCDPISGHVSLFWYQQALGQGPEFLTYFQNEAQLDKSGLPSDRFFAERPEGSVSTLKIQRTQQEDSAVYLCASSPTGNTEAFFGQGTRLTVV.

The V gene is TRBV6-6, the J gene TRBJ2-3; 9 positions match TRBD2. V was clipped by 4 bases and J by 2 bases; unmatched bases: 7. The CDR3 has 16 amino acids. Germline assignment: CDR1 MNHNY and CDR2 SVGAGI (reference sequence). CDR3 DNA sequence: TGTGCCAGCAGTTGGCTTAGCGGGAGCTACACAGATACGCAGTATTTT. It is translated as CASSWLSGSYTDTQYF.

The J gene is TRBJ2-7, the V gene TRBV2; perhaps TRBD2 as D (6 bases). Germline CDR1 reads SNHLY; CDR2 reads FYNNEI. Trimming removed 6 bases at V and 3 bases at J, with 15 bases between. This CDR3 is built from 14 residues. CDR3 coding DNA: TGTGCCAGCAGAGACATAGCGGAGCTCTACGAGCAGTACTTC. This encodes CASRDIAELYEQYF.

The chain links TRBV10-3 to TRBJ2-7; 9 bases line up with TRBD1. Germline CDR1 reads ENHRY; CDR2 reads SYGVKD. This CDR3 has 15 residues. Trimming at V came to 6 bases and at J to 7 bases, leaving 13 bases not matched to a gene. The CDR3 is CAIRERQGGPTEQYF. CDR3 nucleotides: TGTGCCATCAGAGAGAGACAGGGGGGACCTACGGAGCAGTACTTC.

The DNA of the CDR3 is TGCGCCAGCAGTAGCGGGAGATTCCCTCGTAACGAGCAGTACTTC. Residues: CASSSGRFPRNEQYF. The rearrangement joins TRBV5-1 to TRBJ2-7, with 9 bases fitting TRBD2. Germline V gene sequence: CDR1 SGHRS, CDR2 YFSETQ. The V gene end was trimmed by 5 bases and the J gene end by 5 bases; junction bases not matched to a gene: 11. The length of the CDR3 is 15 residues.

The CDR3 loop reads CASSLGGLMNTEAFF. In nucleotides, the CDR3 is TGTGCCAGCAGCTTAGGGGGCCTTATGAACACTGAAGCTTTCTTT. The chain carries TRBV4-2 and TRBJ1-1, with TRBD1 identical over 7 bases. From germline, CDR1 is LGHNA and CDR2 YNFKEQ. The ends lost 5 bases at V and 0 bases at J; junction bases unmatched: 6. The CDR3 is made up of 15 amino acids.

V gene TRBV10-3 combines with J gene TRBJ2-3; D is ambiguous. CDR1 is ENHRY and CDR2 is SYGVKD in the germline V gene. CDR3 length equals 14 residues. The V and J ends lost 3 bases and 6 bases respectively, with 13 bases between them. DNA of the CDR3: TGTGCCATCAGTGACGCCCCCGAAGGGGATACGCAGTATTTT. Amino acid sequence: CAISDAPEGDTQYF.

The chain links TRBV6-1 to TRBJ2-1, with 9 positions matching TRBD1. The CDR3 sequence is 14 residues long. Germline V lookup: CDR1 MNHNS, CDR2 SASEGT. V lost 5 bases to trimming and J lost 3 bases; unmatched junction nucleotides: 2. As DNA, the CDR3 is TGTGCCAGCAGTAAGACAGGGGGCTACAATGAGCAGTTCTTC. Translated: CASSKTGGYNEQFF.

The count of this clone is one. This rearrangement joins TRBV10-2 to TRBJ2-5; D remains unclear. Trimming stripped 7 bases from V and 2 bases from J, with 8 bases between. Germline V CDR1 and CDR2: WSHSY, SAAADI. The CDR3 spans 12 residues. CDR3 residues: CASTLGQETQYF. CDR3 nucleotide sequence: TGCGCCAGCACCCTGGGACAAGAGACCCAGTACTTC.

The chain recombines TRBV2 with TRBJ2-2; maybe TRBD2 (5 bases). The CDR3 runs 15 residues. The V end lost 8 bases, the J end lost 7 bases, and 20 bases lay between the germline ends. Per germline, CDR1 SNHLY and CDR2 FYNNEI. The CDR3 DNA follows: TGTGCCAGCTCCCGGACTTTTGGGGAAGTCGGGGAGCTGTTTTTT. Protein: CASSRTFGEVGELFF.

The gene calls are TRBV7-2 and TRBJ2-7; 14 bases line up with TRBD2. Germline values: CDR1 SGHTA, CDR2 FQGNSA. Trimming took 4 bases from V and 4 from J; bases not matched to a gene: 9. The CDR3 runs to 17 residues. CDR3 in amino acids: CASSSRGTSGSTYEQYF. The CDR3 coding sequence is TGTGCCAGCAGCTCGCGAGGGACTAGCGGGAGTACTTACGAGCAGTACTTC.

This CDR3 is CASSIGQSNQPQHF. For the CDR3, the DNA is TGTGCCAGTAGTATAGGACAGTCCAATCAGCCCCAGCATTTT. The chain couples TRBV19 to TRBJ1-5; possible D gene TRBD1, 5 bases. Germline values: CDR1 LNHDA, CDR2 SQIVND (reference sequence). V dropped 1 base and J dropped 3 bases, with 7 bases sitting between them. The CDR3 runs to 14 residues.

The V call is TRBV5-5, the J call TRBJ2-1; 7 bases fit TRBD2. Germline assignment: CDR1 SGHKS and CDR2 YYEKEE (reference sequence). This CDR3 comprises 16 residues. V lost 1 base and J lost 0; bases outside the gene matches: 4. CDR3 sequence (DNA): TGTGCCAGCAGCTTGTACAGCGGGGTCTCCTACAATGAGCAGTTCTTC. It yields the protein CASSLYSGVSYNEQFF.

V usage is TRBV7-6 and J usage is TRBJ2-1; D call uncertain. Trimming took off 4 bases at V and 5 bases at J, with 12 bases between the two ends. In germline, CDR1 is SGHVS, CDR2 FNYEAQ. The CDR3 covers 14 residues. CDR3 bases: TGTGCCAGCAGCTCCCAGCCCATAAACAATGAGCAGTTCTTC. It translates to CASSSQPINNEQFF.

This chain uses TRBV7-9 with TRBJ2-5; TRBD1 aligns across 9 bases. The CDR3 is 15 amino acids. The junction had 8 bases not matched to a gene; V was cut back by 5 bases and J by 4 bases. The germline CDR1 and CDR2 sequences are SEHNR and FQNEAQ (reference sequence). This CDR3 is CASSPLPDRGETQYF. For the CDR3, the DNA is TGTGCCAGCAGCCCCCTGCCGGACAGGGGAGAGACCCAGTACTTC.

In its sample, this clone was seen once. This chain uses TRBV11-3 with TRBJ2-2; D is unclear. Germline V lookup: CDR1 SGHNT, CDR2 YENEEA. The CDR3 covers 14 residues. Trimming pared 5 bases from V and 4 bases from J, leaving 11 bases between. The CDR3 coding sequence is TGTGCCAGCAGCCCAACGGCCGTCACCGGGGAGCTGTTTTTT. The encoded protein is CASSPTAVTGELFF. The entire variable domain, with the rest obtained from reference TRBV11-3 and TRBJ2-2, is as follows: EAGVVQSPRYKIIEKKQPVAFWCNPISGHNTLYWYLQNLGQGPELLIRYENEEAVDDSQLPKDRFSAERLKGVDSTLKIQPAELGDSAVYLCASSPTAVTGELFFGEGSRLTVL.

V usage is TRBV5-1 and J usage is TRBJ2-1, with D unresolved. Germline V CDR1 and CDR2: SGHRS, YFSETQ. This CDR3 spans 15 amino acids. V lost 0 bases, J lost 9 bases, and 16 bases lay in between. In DNA, the CDR3 is TGCGCCAGCAGCTTGGGTCGTGGTTATTTCGGTGAGCAGTTCTTC. As protein: CASSLGRGYFGEQFF.

A few counts support this clone. The rearrangement joins TRBV7-9 to TRBJ1-4; D uncertain. V was clipped by 3 bases and J by 8 bases, with 7 bases between them. CDR1 and CDR2 (germline): SEHNR, FQNEAQ (reference sequence). This CDR3 has 12 residues. The CDR3 coding sequence is TGTGCCAGCAGCTTGGGTGGGGAAAAACTGTTTTTT. Amino acid sequence: CASSLGGEKLFF.

The chain carries TRBV4-1 and TRBJ2-1; 11 bases fit TRBD2. Per the germline V gene, CDR1 is MGHRA and CDR2 is YSYEKL. J gave up 4 bases and V 4 bases, and 6 bases lay outside the gene matches. CDR3 length equals 16 residues. CDR3 in DNA: TGCGCCAGCAGCCGCAAACTAGCGGGGGAATACAATGAGCAGTTCTTC. This sequence encodes CASSRKLAGEYNEQFF.

This sequence joins TRBV18 and TRBJ1-2; TRBD1 matches at 11 bases. Losses at the gene ends were 4 bases for V and 7 bases for J; bases not matched to a gene: 5. CDR1 is KGHSH, CDR2 LQKENI, per germline. The CDR3 runs 14 residues. The CDR3: CASSQRTGGSGYTF. Written as DNA, the CDR3 is TGTGCCAGCTCACAAAGGACAGGGGGCAGTGGCTACACCTTC.

The chain employs TRBV10-1 and TRBJ2-7; TRBD1 might be the D (6 bases). V was cut by 6 bases and J by 6 bases, with 15 bases left in between. Germline assignment: CDR1 WNHNN and CDR2 SYGVQD (reference sequence). The CDR3 is 13 residues long. The CDR3 region has the DNA TGCGCCAGCAGCCTCCGGACAGCGAGCGAGCAGTACTTC. Its protein product is CASSLRTASEQYF.

V and J are TRBV29-1 and TRBJ2-3, with D perhaps TRBD1 (6 bases). Germline V CDR1 and CDR2: SQVTM, ANQGSEA. The V and J ends lost 6 bases and 5 bases respectively, with 15 bases between them. CDR3 length: 13 amino acids. In DNA, the CDR3 is TGCAGCGTATTACCCACAGGGATAGATACGCAGTATTTT. Translation gives CSVLPTGIDTQYF.

This clone was detected once. V usage is TRBV11-2 and J usage is TRBJ2-7; weak D call: TRBD1 (6 bases). Germline V gene data show CDR1 as SGHAT and CDR2 as FQNNGV. The length of the CDR3 is 13 residues. Trimming took 0 bases from V and 7 from J, leaving 10 bases between them. CDR3 protein: CASSLERGTEQYF. The CDR3 nucleotides are TGTGCCAGCAGCTTAGAAAGGGGGACAGAGCAGTACTTC.

Turning to this clone: Other DNA sequences from this sample encode an identical CDR3 as well. The CDR3 sequence: CASSVVGSGANVLTF. The CDR3, as DNA: TGTGCCAGCAGCGTAGTCGGCTCTGGGGCCAACGTCCTGACTTTC. The chain is built from TRBV9 and TRBJ2-6, with unresolved D. Germline V gives CDR1 SGDLS, CDR2 YYNGEE. V lost 0 bases and J lost 0, with 4 bases in between. The CDR3 runs to 15 residues.

This clone was detected a few times. The chain employs TRBV18 and TRBJ2-7; D ambiguous. The CDR3 sequence is 12 residues long. V lost 4 bases and J 2 bases, leaving 6 bases between the germline ends. The germline V gene encodes CDR1 KGHSH and CDR2 LQKENI. The CDR3 is CASSRPAYEQYF. The CDR3 DNA reads TGTGCCAGCTCACGACCAGCCTACGAGCAGTACTTC.

This rearrangement joins TRBV18 to TRBJ2-1, with 7 bases that match TRBD2. The CDR3 spans 15 residues. V gave up 6 bases and J gave up 4 bases; unmatched junction bases: 9. Germline CDR1 reads KGHSH; CDR2 reads LQKENI. The CDR3 here is CASSPDRGGYNEQFF. CDR3 DNA sequence: TGTGCCAGCTCCCCGGATCGCGGGGGTTACAATGAGCAGTTCTTC. Together with reference TRBV18 and TRBJ2-1, the CDR3 gives the full variable domain: NAGVMQNPRHLVRRRGQEARLRCSPMKGHSHVYWYRQLPEEGLKFMVYLQKENIIDESGMPKERFSAEFPKEGPSILRIQQVVRGDSAAYFCASSPDRGGYNEQFFGPGTRLTVL.

The count of this clone is one. The V gene is TRBV5-4, the J gene TRBJ2-5; TRBD1 agrees at 8 bases. V trimming: 5 bases; J trimming: 4 bases; junction bases outside the gene matches: 7. The CDR3 runs to 14 residues. Per germline, CDR1 SGHNT and CDR2 YYREEE (reference sequence). CDR3 in DNA: TGTGCCAGCAGAACAGACAGGGGATCAGAGACCCAGTACTTC. Its protein is CASRTDRGSETQYF.

This chain joins TRBV19 and TRBJ1-5; D gene uncertain. Trimming removed 6 bases from V and 4 bases from J, with 19 bases in between. CDR3 size: 16 residues. CDR1 is LNHDA, CDR2 SQIVND, per germline (reference sequence). DNA for the CDR3: TGTGCCAGTAGCCACTCAAAGGTGACGGAAAATCAGCCCCAGCATTTT. Encoded protein: CASSHSKVTENQPQHF.

The chain uses TRBV9 and TRBJ2-1; 9 bases map to TRBD2. The CDR3 is 16 residues long. The junction had 12 bases not matched to a gene; V was cut back by 1 base and J by 10 bases. CDR1 and CDR2 (germline): SGDLS, YYNGEE. The CDR3, as DNA: TGTGCCAGCAGCGTATCAATAGCGGGAGCATCTGGGGAGCAGTTCTTC. Amino acid sequence: CASSVSIAGASGEQFF.

To note about this clone: This specimen includes other DNA sequences encoding the same CDR3. The genes are TRBV5-1 and TRBJ2-7; unclear D gene. This CDR3 contains 12 residues. Per the germline V gene, CDR1 is SGHRS and CDR2 is YFSETQ. Trimming removed 5 bases from V and 2 bases from J, with 8 bases in between. CDR3 sequence reads: CASSSGTYEQYF. The CDR3, as DNA: TGCGCCAGCAGTTCCGGTACCTACGAGCAGTACTTC.

This rearrangement joins TRBV4-3 to TRBJ1-2; TRBD1 aligns across 7 bases. The CDR3 has 15 amino acids. In germline, CDR1 is LGHNA, CDR2 YSLEER. The J segment lost 1 base and the V segment lost 4 bases, leaving 6 bases of the junction unmatched. CDR3 in amino acids: CASSRRDSHNYGYTF. CDR3 DNA: TGCGCCAGCAGCCGCCGGGACAGCCATAACTATGGCTACACCTTC.

The V call is TRBV18, the J call TRBJ1-2; 8 bases are shared with TRBD1. Germline V gene lookup returns CDR1 KGHSH and CDR2 LQKENI. The CDR3 has 15 amino acids. After removal of 2 bases from V and 6 bases from J, the junction contained 8 bases not matched to a gene. CDR3 sequence: CASSPTGGGRNGYTF. Here the CDR3 DNA reads TGTGCCAGCTCACCAACAGGGGGAGGGAGAAATGGCTACACCTTC.